This T cell receptor (beta chain) originates from a study of early T cells in non-severe SARS-CoV-2 infection. Overall study context: Unsorted whole-blood RNA was sequenced in bulk, leaving chains unpaired.

Germline CDR1 is MGHRA and CDR2 is YSYEKL. Losses at the gene ends were 0 bases for V and 7 bases for J; bases not matched to a gene: 10. The CDR3 has 18 residues. Regarding the study as a whole: In VDJdb matching, anti-spike CD8 responses were favored while private and CD4 specificities went missing.

Unique molecular identifiers (one per individual cDNA molecule) were attached. TCRdb reprocessed the 5' RACE reads with MiXCR, giving one entry per CDR3 protein. The sample yields roughly 62,000 distinct CDR3 sequences, roughly 8% seen once. This clonotype was picked up many times. Its matching antigen is unknown. This TCR was recovered from an adult who was a healthcare worker with PCR-confirmed SARS-CoV-2 infection or an uninfected control (not recorded which). Sequencing was done on a sample of whole blood. The chain combines TRBV4-1 with TRBJ2-5; 14 bases are a match to TRBD2. DNA of the CDR3: TGCGCCAGCAGCCAAGAGGAAGGACTAGCGGGAGGCAGGGGGACCCAGTACTTC. Translation gives CASSQEEGLAGGRGTQYF.